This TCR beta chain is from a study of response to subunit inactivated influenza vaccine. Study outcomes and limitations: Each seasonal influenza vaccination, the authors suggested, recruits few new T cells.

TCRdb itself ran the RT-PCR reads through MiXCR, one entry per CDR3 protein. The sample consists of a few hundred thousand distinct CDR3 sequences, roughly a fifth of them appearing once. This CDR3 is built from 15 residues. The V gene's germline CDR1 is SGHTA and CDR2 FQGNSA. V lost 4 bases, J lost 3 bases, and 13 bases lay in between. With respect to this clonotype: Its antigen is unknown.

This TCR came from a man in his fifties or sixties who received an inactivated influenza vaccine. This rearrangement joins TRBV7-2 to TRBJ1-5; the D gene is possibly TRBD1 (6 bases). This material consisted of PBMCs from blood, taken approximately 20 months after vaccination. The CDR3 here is CASSSRGGPNQPQHF. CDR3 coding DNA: TGTGCCAGCAGCTCACGGGGGGGGCCCAATCAGCCCCAGCATTTT. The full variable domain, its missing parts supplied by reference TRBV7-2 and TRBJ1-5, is GAGVSQSPSNKVTEKGKDVELRCDPISGHTALYWYRQSLGQGLEFLIYFQGNSAPDKSGLPSDRFSAERTGGSVSTLTIQRTQQEDSAVYLCASSSRGGPNQPQHFGDGTRLSIL.